This TCR beta chain was identified during a study of cytomegalovirus exposure and HLA in healthy donors. On the study more broadly: Among a few hundred genotyped donors, 80% to 90% fell in the Caucasian-associated ancestry cluster.

13 Jbeta primers and 60 Vbeta primers were used for the PCR. TCRdb's table, derived via immunoSEQ multiplex PCR, lists solely in-frame clones and lacks some. In the table there are around 140,000 clones, around three quarters of which are singletons. The germline CDR1 and CDR2 sequences are SQVTM and ANQGSEA. V lost 7 bases and J 3 bases, leaving 18 bases between the germline ends. The CDR3 is 15 amino acids. Worth noting for this clone: The antigen is not known.

Study-wide results and caveats: The study flagged around 150 TCR beta chains as cytomegalovirus-associated. Associated with HLA alleles at 0.05 false discovery rate in a later analysis were some 16,000 TCR beta sequences.

This receptor was taken from a middle-aged man in good health and CMV-seronegative. The chain couples TRBV29-1 to TRBJ2-2; D call uncertain. Source material: PBMCs. CDR3 nucleotide sequence: TGCAGCGCCAGTGGGTATCCGGCGGACACCGGGGAGCTGTTTTTT. The encoded protein is CSASGYPADTGELFF.